This TCR beta chain was profiled in a study of long-term antiretroviral therapy in people with HIV. Trimming removed 3 bases from V and 5 bases from J, with 19 bases in between. The CDR3 spans 16 residues. Germline V gene data show CDR1 as SGDLS and CDR2 as YYNGEE. Investigators performed immunoSEQ version v3.0 at survey level. TCRdb's table, derived via immunoSEQ multiplex PCR, lists solely in-frame clones and lacks some. The top ten clones hold roughly 5% of a sample with tens of thousands of clones, 70% to 90% of them seen once. The chain joins TRBV9 to TRBJ2-3, with D perhaps TRBD1 or TRBD2 (6 bases each). This specimen consisted of unsorted PBMCs, obtained just over 2.7 years before starting antiretroviral therapy. This clonotype was obtained from a woman aged 25-40 years with HIV. CDR3 region: CASSDLGGAKKDTQYF. DNA of the CDR3: TGTGCCAGCAGCGACCTCGGGGGCGCCAAGAAAGATACGCAGTATTTT.